Shown below are 2 T cell receptor beta chains from a single sample sequenced in a study of CD8 T cells in ankylosing spondylitis. TCRdb redid the calling of the 5' RACE reads with MiXCR, one entry per CDR3 protein. The sample carries under 150,000 distinct CDR3 sequences, 8% to 9% recorded once. Sequenced: synovial fluid, either unsorted or a sorted T cell fraction (not recorded which). The receptors were gathered from a male donor with ankylosing spondylitis.

This clonotype has just a few counts. The chain links TRBV19 to TRBJ1-5, with D unresolved. Trimming removed 2 bases at V and 4 bases at J, with 9 bases between. Germline lookup yields CDR1 LNHDA and CDR2 SQIVND (reference sequence). The CDR3 runs to 14 residues. The CDR3 spells CASSILWINQPQHF. CDR3 sequence (DNA): TGTGCCAGTAGTATATTGTGGATTAATCAGCCCCAGCATTTT.

This clonotype has ten or more counts. The V and J genes are TRBV4-2 and TRBJ1-1, with D perhaps TRBD1 (5 bases). From germline, CDR1 is LGHNA and CDR2 YNFKEQ. V gave up 1 base and J gave up 0 bases, with 9 bases separating them. This CDR3 region has 15 residues. The CDR3 bases are TGTGCCAGCAGCCAAGGGAAGGGGATGAACACTGAAGCTTTCTTT. Residues: CASSQGKGMNTEAFF.